This record concerns one T cell receptor beta chain sequence. This specimen belongs to a study of HIV-infected patients and healthy controls. Germline CDR1 and CDR2: SGHTA and FQGNSA. This CDR3 is built from 15 residues. With V trimmed by 5 bases and J by 1 base, 4 bases remained unmatched. Each CDR3 protein is one row after TCRdb ran MiXCR on the 5' RACE reads. This sample has some 67,000 distinct CDR3 sequences; around 16% occur once, and the top ten carry 4.5% to 7%. This chain joins TRBV7-2 and TRBJ2-7, with TRBD2 matching 11 bases. Source material: CD4+ T cells from blood. This receptor was taken from a human donor in good health. The CDR3 DNA reads TGTGCCAGCAGCCCTACTAGCGGGGGATCCTACGAGCAGTACTTC. Its translation: CASSPTSGGSYEQYF.